Below are 14 T cell receptor beta chains sequenced from a single sample in a study of cytomegalovirus exposure and HLA in healthy donors. The PCR used 60 Vbeta and 13 Jbeta primers. The table came from immunoSEQ multiplex PCR; TCRdb's copy has only in-frame clones and leaves some out. Counted here are around 100,000 clones, approximately 70% occurring once; the ten biggest clones make up less than 4.5%. Source material: PBMCs. These receptors all come from a man aged 25 to 40 in good health and CMV-seropositive.

V usage is TRBV4-1 and J usage is TRBJ1-2, with 8 bases identical to TRBD1. Germline assignment: CDR1 MGHRA and CDR2 YSYEKL. The CDR3 has 17 amino acids. Losses at the gene ends were 1 base for V and 4 bases for J; bases not matched to a gene: 11. The DNA of the CDR3 is TGCGCCAGCAGCCAAGCCATGAGGGTTGACAGGGGCTATGGCTACACCTTC. This translates into CASSQAMRVDRGYGYTF.

CDR3 coding DNA: TGTGCCAGCAGTGAAGTCAGGTACGAGCAGTACTTC. Amino acid sequence: CASSEVRYEQYF. The chain employs TRBV6-1 and TRBJ2-7, with D unresolved. The germline CDR1 and CDR2 sequences are MNHNS and SASEGT. V lost 1 base and J lost 4, with 5 bases in between. This CDR3 comprises 12 residues.

This chain uses TRBV5-1 with TRBJ2-7; unclear D gene. With 5 bases removed from V and 0 bases from J, the gap between germline ends came to 9 bases. Germline CDR1 and CDR2: SGHRS and YFSETQ. The CDR3 has 13 residues. As DNA, the CDR3 is TGCGCCAGCAGTCCCTCCCCCTCCTACGAGCAGTACTTC. Its protein product is CASSPSPSYEQYF. Full variable domain (missing parts from reference TRBV5-1 and TRBJ2-7): KAGVTQTPRYLIKTRGQQVTLSCSPISGHRSVSWYQQTPGQGLQFLFEYFSETQRNKGNFPGRFSGRQFSNSRSEMNVSTLELGDSALYLCASSPSPSYEQYFGPGTRLTVT.

The sample holds a few counts of this clone. The rearrangement joins TRBV2 to TRBJ1-1; D remains ambiguous. The germline V gene has CDR1 SNHLY and CDR2 FYNNEI. The CDR3 has 12 amino acids. Trimming stripped 7 bases from V and 11 bases from J, with 17 bases between. The CDR3 DNA follows: TGTGCCAGCACCGGGGAGGTATTAATGGCTTTCTTT. Its protein is CASTGEVLMAFF.

The chain is built from TRBV19 and TRBJ1-2; D call uncertain. With 1 base removed from V and 4 bases from J, the gap between germline ends came to 13 bases. CDR3 length: 15 amino acids. Germline CDR1 LNHDA, CDR2 SQIVND (reference sequence). The CDR3 DNA reads as TGTGCCAGTAGTATAGCTGTTCGGGGTATCTATGGCTACACCTTC. Amino acids: CASSIAVRGIYGYTF.

The chain joins TRBV2 to TRBJ1-5; D perhaps matches TRBD1 (6 bases). The ends were cut back, 6 bases at V and 5 bases at J, with 11 bases in the middle. From germline, CDR1 is SNHLY and CDR2 FYNNEI. The CDR3 contains 13 residues. The CDR3, as DNA: TGTGCCAGCAGCATACAGGGATATCAGCCCCAGCATTTT. This codes for CASSIQGYQPQHF.

This chain connects TRBV6-6 to TRBJ1-2; 7 bases line up with TRBD1. The CDR3 totals 15 residues. Germline V gives CDR1 MNHNY, CDR2 SVGAGI (reference sequence). The V segment lost 4 bases and the J segment 3 bases; nucleotides outside the gene matches: 8. The CDR3 spells CASSSQGRADYGYTF. CDR3 bases: TGTGCCAGCAGTTCACAGGGGCGCGCGGACTATGGCTACACCTTC.

The chain combines TRBV7-2 with TRBJ1-4; TRBD1 agrees at 9 bases. Germline V gene sequence: CDR1 SGHTA, CDR2 FQGNSA. The CDR3 runs 15 residues. Germline trimming cut 3 bases from V and 7 bases from J; bases unmatched to any gene: 6. The chain's CDR3 is CASSFITGGSEKLFF. As DNA, the CDR3 is TGTGCCAGCAGCTTCATTACAGGGGGCTCTGAAAAACTGTTTTTT.

This clone was detected a few times. The chain combines TRBV27 with TRBJ1-2; possibly TRBD1 for D (5 bases). Trimming pared 7 bases from V and 0 bases from J, leaving 15 bases between. The CDR3 sequence is 15 residues long. Germline V gene lookup returns CDR1 MNHEY and CDR2 SMNVEV (reference sequence). The CDR3 loop reads CASTPAPGANYGYTF. Written as DNA, the CDR3 is TGTGCCAGCACCCCGGCCCCGGGGGCTAACTATGGCTACACCTTC.

The chain has TRBV10-3 and TRBJ2-2, with 7 bases lining up with TRBD2. This CDR3 has 14 residues. Germline CDR1 and CDR2: ENHRY and SYGVKD. V dropped 6 bases and J dropped 1; count of bases not matched to a gene: 2. The CDR3 here is CAIRTGGNTGELFF. CDR3 DNA sequence: TGTGCCATCAGGACGGGGGGGAACACCGGGGAGCTGTTTTTT.

The chain carries TRBV4-1 and TRBJ1-4; D might be TRBD1 (6 bases). The CDR3 spans 15 residues. Germline V gene lookup returns CDR1 MGHRA and CDR2 YSYEKL. Trimming cost V 2 bases and J 5 bases, with 12 bases left between them. The CDR3 region is CASSQTGPLNEKLFF. DNA of the CDR3: TGCGCCAGCAGCCAAACAGGGCCCCTCAATGAAAAACTGTTTTTT.

The chain is built from TRBV18 and TRBJ1-5, with TRBD1 identical over 10 bases. Per the germline V gene, CDR1 is KGHSH and CDR2 is LQKENI. The CDR3 extends over 16 amino acids. With V trimmed by 2 bases and J by 3 bases, 4 bases remained unmatched. The CDR3 loop reads CASSPMGQGSNQPQHF. Here the CDR3 DNA reads TGTGCCAGCTCACCAATGGGACAGGGGTCCAATCAGCCCCAGCATTTT.

The CDR3 DNA sequence: TGTGCCAGCAGCTTAGGGATCGTTCGGCAGGGATACGAGCAGTACTTC. Protein: CASSLGIVRQGYEQYF. This chain connects TRBV11-1 to TRBJ2-7; a possible D gene is TRBD1 (5 bases). Trimming left V 1 base short and J 4 bases short, with 17 bases between. This CDR3 is built from 16 residues. CDR1 is SGHAT, CDR2 FQDESV, per germline (reference sequence).

The chain carries TRBV6-4 and TRBJ2-3, with 8 bases matching TRBD2. Germline V gene lookup returns CDR1 MRHNA and CDR2 SNTAGT. The CDR3 covers 15 residues. V trimming: 6 bases; J trimming: 11 bases; junction bases outside the gene matches: 16. CDR3 bases: TGTGCCAGCAGCCTATCCGGGGGGGATCACAGAGGGCAGTATTTT. Its translation: CASSLSGGDHRGQYF.